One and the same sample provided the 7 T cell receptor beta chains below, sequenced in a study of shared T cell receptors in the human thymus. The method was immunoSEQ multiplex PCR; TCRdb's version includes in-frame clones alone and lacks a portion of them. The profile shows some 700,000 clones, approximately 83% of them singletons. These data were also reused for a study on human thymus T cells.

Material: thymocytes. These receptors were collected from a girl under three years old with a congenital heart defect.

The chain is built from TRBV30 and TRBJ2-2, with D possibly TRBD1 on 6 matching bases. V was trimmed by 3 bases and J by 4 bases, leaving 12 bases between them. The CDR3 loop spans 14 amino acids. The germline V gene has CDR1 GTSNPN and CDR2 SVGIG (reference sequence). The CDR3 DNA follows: TGTGCCTGGAGCGTAAACAGGGCCACCGGGGAGCTGTTTTTT. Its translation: CAWSVNRATGELFF.

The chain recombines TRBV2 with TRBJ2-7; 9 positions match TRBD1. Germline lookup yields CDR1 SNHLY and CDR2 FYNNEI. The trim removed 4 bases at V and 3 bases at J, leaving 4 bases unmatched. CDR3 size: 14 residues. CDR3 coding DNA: TGTGCCAGCAGTGGCGGGACAGGGTTCTACGAGCAGTACTTC. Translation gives CASSGGTGFYEQYF.

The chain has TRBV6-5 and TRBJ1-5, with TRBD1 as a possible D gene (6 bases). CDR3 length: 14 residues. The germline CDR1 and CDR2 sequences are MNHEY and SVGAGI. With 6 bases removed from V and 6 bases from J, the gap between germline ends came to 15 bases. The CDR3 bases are TGTGCCAGCAGACACCGCAGGGGTGGTCAGCCCCAGCATTTT. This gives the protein CASRHRRGGQPQHF.

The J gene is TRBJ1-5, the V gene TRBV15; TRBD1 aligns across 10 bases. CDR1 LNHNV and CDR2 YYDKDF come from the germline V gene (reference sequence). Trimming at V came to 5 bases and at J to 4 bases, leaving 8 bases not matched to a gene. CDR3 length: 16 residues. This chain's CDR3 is CATSRGRGQGNQPQHF. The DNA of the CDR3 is TGTGCCACCAGCCGCGGTAGGGGACAGGGGAATCAGCCCCAGCATTTT.

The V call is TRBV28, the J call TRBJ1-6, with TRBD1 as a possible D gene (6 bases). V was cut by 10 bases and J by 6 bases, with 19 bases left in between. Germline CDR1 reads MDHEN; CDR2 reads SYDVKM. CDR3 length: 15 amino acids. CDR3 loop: CATPFEGEGNSPLHF. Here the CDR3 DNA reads TGTGCCACCCCCTTTGAGGGGGAGGGTAATTCACCCCTCCACTTT.

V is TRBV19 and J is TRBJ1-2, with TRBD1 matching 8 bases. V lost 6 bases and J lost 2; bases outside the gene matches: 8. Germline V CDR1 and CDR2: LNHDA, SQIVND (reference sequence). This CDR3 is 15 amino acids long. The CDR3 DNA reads TGTGCCAGTAGGAGACAGGGGTTGCCCAACTATGGCTACACCTTC. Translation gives CASRRQGLPNYGYTF.

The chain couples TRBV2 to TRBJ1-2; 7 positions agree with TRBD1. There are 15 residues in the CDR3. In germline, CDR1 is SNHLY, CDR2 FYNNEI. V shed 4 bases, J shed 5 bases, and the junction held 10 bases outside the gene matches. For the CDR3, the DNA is TGTGCCAGCAGTGGACAAACAGGGGTCTCTTATGGCTACACCTTC. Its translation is CASSGQTGVSYGYTF.